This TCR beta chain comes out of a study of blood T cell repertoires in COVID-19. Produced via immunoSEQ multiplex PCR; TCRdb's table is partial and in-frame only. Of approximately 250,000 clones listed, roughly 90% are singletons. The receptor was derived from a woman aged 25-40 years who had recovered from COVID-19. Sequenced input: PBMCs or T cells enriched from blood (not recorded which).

This CDR3 reads CATTPLGNTEAFF. CDR3 nucleotides: TGTGCCACTACCCCCCTCGGGAACACTGAAGCTTTCTTT. This chain links TRBV19 with TRBJ1-1; D is ambiguous. V was cut by 10 bases and J by 1 base, with 13 bases left in between. Germline CDR1 reads LNHDA; CDR2 reads SQIVND (reference sequence). The CDR3 is 13 amino acids.